This TCR beta chain was identified during a study of shared clonotypes between healthy human individuals. This table comes from immunoSEQ multiplex PCR, and its TCRdb copy is limited to in-frame clones, with some not included. The data hold 400,000 to 500,000 clones, with 79% observed a single time. The V gene's germline CDR1 is SGHKS and CDR2 YYEKEE (reference sequence). The junction had 8 bases not matched to a gene; V was cut back by 3 bases and J by 0 bases. CDR3 length equals 16 residues. V usage is TRBV5-5 and J usage is TRBJ1-2; 7 positions match TRBD1. The clonotype was recovered from a woman aged 40 to 50 in good health. Some clones in this sample may be carry-over from other donors' samples. The sample consisted of PBMCs. The CDR3 bases are TGTGCCAGCAGCTCCTCCGACAGGGTCGCTAACTATGGCTACACCTTC. It translates to CASSSSDRVANYGYTF. Full variable domain (rest looked up from reference TRBV5-5 and TRBJ1-2): DAGVTQSPTHLIKTRGQQVTLRCSPISGHKSVSWYQQVLGQGPQFIFQYYEKEERGRGNFPDRFSARQFPNYSSELNVNALLLGDSALYLCASSSSDRVANYGYTFGSGTRLTVV.